One sample yielded the 12 T cell receptor beta chains listed below, sequenced in a study of blood T cell repertoires in COVID-19. Assay used: immunoSEQ multiplex PCR; TCRdb lists only in-frame clones, some missing. The repertoire holds hundreds of thousands of clones, with 70% to 90% as singletons. Input material: peripheral blood. The origin of the receptors is a man younger than 30 with active or convalescent COVID-19.

This clone was observed once. The chain recombines TRBV3-1 (or the pseudogene TRBV3-2) with TRBJ2-3; 8 bases fit TRBD2. The length of the CDR3 is 14 residues. Unmatched junction bases numbered 1, after V lost 4 bases and J lost 1 base. CDR1 is LGHDT and CDR2 is YNNKEL in the germline V gene (reference sequence). In DNA form, the CDR3 reads TGTGCCAGCAGCCCGACTAGCGGCACAGATACGCAGTATTTT. This translates into CASSPTSGTDTQYF.

V and J are TRBV5-1 and TRBJ2-2; 7 bases align to TRBD2. Trimming at V came to 4 bases and at J to 4 bases, leaving 10 bases not matched to a gene. The CDR3 extends over 16 amino acids. Germline-derived CDR1 and CDR2 are SGHRS and YFSETQ. In nucleotides, the CDR3 is TGCGCCAGCAGCCCCGGACTAGTCGGTGTCACCGGGGAGCTGTTTTTT. Translated: CASSPGLVGVTGELFF.

This rearrangement joins TRBV6-5 to TRBJ1-1; weak D call: TRBD1 (6 bases). Germline CDR1 and CDR2: MNHEY and SVGAGI. Trimming pared 6 bases from V and 4 bases from J, leaving 12 bases between. This CDR3 has 13 residues. The CDR3 loop reads CASRGRGITEAFF. In DNA, the CDR3 is TGTGCCAGCAGGGGAAGGGGGATCACTGAAGCTTTCTTT.

The J gene is TRBJ2-2, the V gene TRBV6-4; 10 bases line up with TRBD2. From germline, CDR1 is MRHNA and CDR2 SNTAGT. CDR3 size: 15 residues. V gave up 3 bases and J gave up 6 bases; unmatched junction bases: 4. Here the CDR3 DNA reads TGTGCCAGCAGTGAGGGACTAGCGAGGGCCGGGGAGCTGTTTTTT. It is translated as CASSEGLARAGELFF.

The genes are TRBV19 and TRBJ1-5; 7 nucleotides match TRBD1. The germline CDR1 and CDR2 sequences are LNHDA and SQIVND (reference sequence). The CDR3 spans 13 residues. The J segment lost 0 bases and the V segment lost 8 bases, leaving 1 base of the junction unmatched. The CDR3 reads CASGDSSNQPQHF. In DNA, the CDR3 is TGTGCCAGTGGGGACAGTAGCAATCAGCCCCAGCATTTT.

This chain connects TRBV5-1 to TRBJ2-7; tentative D call: TRBD2 (6 bases). The CDR3 is made up of 13 amino acids. The V end lost 0 bases, the J end lost 3 bases, and 7 bases lay between the germline ends. The germline V gene has CDR1 SGHRS and CDR2 YFSETQ. DNA for the CDR3: TGCGCCAGCAGCTTGGTCGGGGGCTACGAGCAGTACTTC. It yields the protein CASSLVGGYEQYF.

The V and J genes are TRBV6-2 or TRBV6-3 and TRBJ1-1; a weak D match, TRBD1 (5 bases). V was cut by 2 bases and J by 1 base, with 5 bases left in between. CDR3 length: 13 residues. Germline CDR1 and CDR2: MNHEY and SVGEGT. DNA of the CDR3: TGTGCCAGCAGTTACCAGGGGAACACTGAAGCTTTCTTT. Translated: CASSYQGNTEAFF.

The V call is TRBV2, the J call TRBJ2-6; 8 bases map to TRBD2. J was trimmed by 0 bases and V by 11 bases; bases with no gene match: 9. This CDR3 has 16 amino acids. Germline V gene lookup returns CDR1 SNHLY and CDR2 FYNNEI. The CDR3 nucleotides read TGTGCCGGAGGGAGCGGGGGCGTCTCTGGGGCCAACGTCCTGACTTTC. Translation gives CAGGSGGVSGANVLTF.

The J gene is TRBJ1-6, the V gene TRBV4-3; D gene uncertain. V lost 0 bases and J lost 6, with 6 bases in between. The CDR3 has 14 residues. Germline V CDR1 and CDR2: LGHNA, YSLEER. The CDR3 spells CASSQEQTNSPLHF. CDR3 in DNA: TGCGCCAGCAGCCAAGAACAGACTAATTCACCCCTCCACTTT.

The rearrangement uses TRBV2 and TRBJ1-1, with 11 bases fitting TRBD1. Per germline, CDR1 SNHLY and CDR2 FYNNEI. CDR3 length equals 16 residues. V shed 8 bases, J shed 1 base, and the junction held 9 bases outside the gene matches. CDR3 sequence (DNA): TGTGCCAGCTCGAACACCGGGACAGGGGGGAACACTGAAGCTTTCTTT. Translating it yields CASSNTGTGGNTEAFF.

This clone occurred a few times. The V call is TRBV11-3, the J call TRBJ1-1, with D perhaps TRBD1 (6 bases). The CDR3 covers 15 residues. With 5 bases removed from V and 5 bases from J, the gap between germline ends came to 18 bases. CDR1 and CDR2 from the germline V gene are SGHNT and YENEEA. As DNA, the CDR3 is TGTGCCAGCAGCCGGTCGGGCAGGGGAGGGACTGAAGCTTTCTTT. Amino acid sequence: CASSRSGRGGTEAFF.

The J gene is TRBJ1-1, the V gene TRBV7-2; a weak D match, TRBD1 (5 bases). The CDR3 has 14 residues. Trimming took off 2 bases at V and 4 bases at J, with 11 bases between the two ends. CDR1 and CDR2 (germline): SGHTA, FQGNSA. The CDR3, as DNA: TGTGCCAGCAGCTTAAGGGGCGGGAGCACTGAAGCTTTCTTT. Residues: CASSLRGGSTEAFF.